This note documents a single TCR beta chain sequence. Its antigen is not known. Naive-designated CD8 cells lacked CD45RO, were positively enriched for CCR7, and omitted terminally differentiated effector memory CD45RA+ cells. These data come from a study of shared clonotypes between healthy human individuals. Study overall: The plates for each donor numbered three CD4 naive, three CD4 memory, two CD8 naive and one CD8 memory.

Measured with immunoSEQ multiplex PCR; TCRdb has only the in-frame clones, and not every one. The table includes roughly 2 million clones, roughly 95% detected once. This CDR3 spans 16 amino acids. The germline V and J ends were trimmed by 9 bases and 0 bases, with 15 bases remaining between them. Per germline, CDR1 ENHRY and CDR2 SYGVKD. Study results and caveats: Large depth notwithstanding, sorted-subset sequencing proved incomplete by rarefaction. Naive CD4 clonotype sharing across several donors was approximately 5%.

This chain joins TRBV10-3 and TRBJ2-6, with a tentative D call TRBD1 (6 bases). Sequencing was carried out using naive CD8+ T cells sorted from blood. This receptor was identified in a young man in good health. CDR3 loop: CAMGPGTFSGANVLTF. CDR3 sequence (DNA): TGTGCCATGGGGCCAGGGACATTCTCTGGGGCCAACGTCCTGACTTTC.